A selection of T cell receptor beta chains follows, all from one sample in a study of beta chain features in type 1 diabetes. The table came from immunoSEQ multiplex PCR; TCRdb's copy has only in-frame clones and leaves some out. The top ten hold roughly 0.54% of the sample, which has some 370,000 clones, 9.6% seen once. The sequencing input was central memory CD4+ T cells from blood. These receptors all come from a man aged 25 to 40 with type 1 diabetes. Each CDR3 is given with its conserved first and last residue. The D gene is left open where the match is weak. Rows give clone size only sometimes, using once, few, many, or a class for an expanded clone.

d_gene	abundance	j_gene	v_gene	CDR3aa	CDR3nt
.	few	TRBJ2-7	TRBV2	CASSYRDTHYEQYF	TGTGCCAGCAGTTACCGGGACACGCACTACGAGCAGTACTTC
.	.	TRBJ2-5	TRBV20-1	CSARGGETQYF	TGCAGTGCTAGAGGCGGGGAGACCCAGTACTTC
TRBD1	few	TRBJ1-2	TRBV6-5	CASSSPLGDSDGYTF	TGTGCCAGCAGTTCTCCCCTTGGGGACAGTGATGGCTACACCTTC
TRBD1	.	TRBJ2-7	TRBV7-9	CASSRAGGTGDHEQYF	TGTGCCAGCAGCCGTGCCGGAGGGACAGGGGACCACGAGCAGTACTTC
TRBD1	many	TRBJ2-3	TRBV30	CARGTGSDTQYF	TGTGCCCGAGGGACAGGGTCAGATACGCAGTATTTT
.	many	TRBJ1-4	TRBV14	CASSQDGTGTSIF	TGTGCCAGCAGCCAAGATGGTACCGGGACCTCCATTTTT
TRBD2	.	TRBJ2-7	TRBV4-3	CASSQKGAGGYPYEQYF	TGCGCCAGCAGCCAAAAGGGAGCGGGGGGTTACCCGTACGAGCAGTACTTC
.	few	TRBJ2-5	TRBV5-4	CASSLEEETQYF	TGTGCCAGCAGCTTGGAGGAGGAGACCCAGTACTTC
.	.	TRBJ2-7	TRBV7-2	CASSPELPEQYF	TGTGCCAGCAGCCCTGAGCTACCGGAGCAGTACTTC
TRBD2	many	TRBJ2-7	TRBV28	CAISRGGAYEQYF	TGTGCCATATCCCGGGGGGGCGCCTACGAGCAGTACTTC
.	few	TRBJ2-2	TRBV7-9	CASSYRRGTTGTGELFF	TGTGCCAGCAGCTACCGACGCGGCACGACGGGGACCGGGGAGCTGTTTTTT
TRBD2	few	TRBJ2-3	TRBV5-1	CASTHGAGGQDTQYF	TGCGCCAGCACTCACGGGGCGGGAGGGCAAGATACGCAGTATTTT
.	.	TRBJ2-7	TRBV5-1	CASSLVQDSYEQYF	TGCGCCAGCAGCTTGGTTCAGGATTCCTACGAGCAGTACTTC
.	.	TRBJ2-3	TRBV10-3	CASEASGSTDTQYF	TGTGCCAGTGAGGCCAGCGGGAGCACAGATACGCAGTATTTT
.	few	TRBJ2-7	TRBV6-5	CASSYRTTSSEQYF	TGTGCCAGCAGTTACAGGACAACGTCCTCCGAGCAGTACTTC
.	few	TRBJ2-5	TRBV5-1	CASSRALQGRGQETQYF	TGCGCCAGCAGCCGCGCTCTTCAGGGGAGAGGCCAAGAGACCCAGTACTTC